This T cell receptor (beta chain) was profiled in a study of T cells after yellow fever vaccination. CDR3 length equals 13 residues. Trimming cost V 8 bases and J 2 bases; bases outside gene matches: 6. Germline V lookup: CDR1 MNHNS, CDR2 SASEGT. MiXCR was run by TCRdb on the 5' RACE reads, yielding one entry per CDR3 protein. The sample yields 600,000 to 750,000 distinct CDR3 sequences, more than 9% seen once. Notes on the study in general: Some clonotypes were seen in both the CD4 and the CD8 compartments. These made up a small share and likely arose from convergent recombination. Researchers report a weaker secondary response that nonetheless peaked faster, day 5 versus 15. Abundant contaminating clonotypes from the bulk population could appear in FACS-sorted repertoires. The study re-detected most primary-vaccination clones after the booster (96% CD4, 88% CD8).

This clonotype occurred a few times. Antigen specificity is unknown. The sequence was obtained from a man aged 25-45 years who received the YFV17D yellow fever vaccine. The J gene is TRBJ2-7, the V gene TRBV6-1, with 7 bases lining up with TRBD2. The sample here was PBMCs, taken on the day of the yellow fever booster vaccination. CDR3 sequence (DNA): TGTGCCAGCTGGGCGGGAGAGACCTACGAGCAGTACTTC. This codes for CASWAGETYEQYF.